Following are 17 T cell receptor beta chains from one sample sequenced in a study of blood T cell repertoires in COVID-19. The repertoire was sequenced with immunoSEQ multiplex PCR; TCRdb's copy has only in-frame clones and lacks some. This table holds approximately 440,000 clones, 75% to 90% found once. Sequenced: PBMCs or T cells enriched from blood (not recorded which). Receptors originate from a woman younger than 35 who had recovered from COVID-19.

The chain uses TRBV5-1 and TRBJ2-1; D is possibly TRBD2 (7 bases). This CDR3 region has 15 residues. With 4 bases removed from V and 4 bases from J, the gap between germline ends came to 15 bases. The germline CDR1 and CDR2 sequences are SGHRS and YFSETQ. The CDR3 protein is CASSHQGGGYNEQFF. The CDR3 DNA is TGCGCCAGCAGCCACCAAGGGGGGGGATACAATGAGCAGTTCTTC.

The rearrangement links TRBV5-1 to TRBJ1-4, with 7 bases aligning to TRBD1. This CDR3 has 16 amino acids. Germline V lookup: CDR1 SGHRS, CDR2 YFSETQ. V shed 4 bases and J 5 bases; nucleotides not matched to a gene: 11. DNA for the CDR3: TGCGCCAGCAGCCGAGGACAGGCAGGGGGGAATGAAAAACTGTTTTTT. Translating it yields CASSRGQAGGNEKLFF.

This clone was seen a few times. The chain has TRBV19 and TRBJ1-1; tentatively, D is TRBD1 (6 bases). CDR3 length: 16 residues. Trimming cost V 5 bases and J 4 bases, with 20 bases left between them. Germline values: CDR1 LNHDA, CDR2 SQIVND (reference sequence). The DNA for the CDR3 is TGTGCCAGTAGTCTGAACACAGGGATTCAAGGCACTGAAGCTTTCTTT. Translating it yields CASSLNTGIQGTEAFF.

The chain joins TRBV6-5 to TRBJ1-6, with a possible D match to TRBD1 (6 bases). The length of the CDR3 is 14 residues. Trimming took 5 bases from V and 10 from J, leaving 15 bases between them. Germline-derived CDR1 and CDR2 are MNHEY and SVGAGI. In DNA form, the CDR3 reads TGTGCCAGCAGTCGAACATTGGGGGCGTCACCCCTCCACTTT. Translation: CASSRTLGASPLHF.

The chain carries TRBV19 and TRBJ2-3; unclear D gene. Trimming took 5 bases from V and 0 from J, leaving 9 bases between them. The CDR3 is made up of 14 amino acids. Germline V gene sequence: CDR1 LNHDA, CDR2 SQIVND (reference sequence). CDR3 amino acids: CASSRSLSTDTQYF. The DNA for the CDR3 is TGTGCCAGTAGTCGGTCCCTGAGCACAGATACGCAGTATTTT.

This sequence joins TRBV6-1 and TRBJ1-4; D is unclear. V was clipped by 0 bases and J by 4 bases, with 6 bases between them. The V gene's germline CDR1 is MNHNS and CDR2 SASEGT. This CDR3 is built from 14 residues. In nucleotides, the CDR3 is TGTGCCAGCAGTGAAGCCAGGTATAATGAAAAACTGTTTTTT. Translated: CASSEARYNEKLFF.

The CDR3 bases are TGTGCCAGCAGTGAATCGGGGACAGATACGCAGTATTTT. This codes for CASSESGTDTQYF. The chain couples TRBV25-1 to TRBJ2-3; D possibly corresponds to TRBD2 (5 bases). This CDR3 has 13 residues. Per germline, CDR1 MGHDK and CDR2 SYGVNS. V lost 1 base, J lost 3 bases, and 5 bases lay in between.

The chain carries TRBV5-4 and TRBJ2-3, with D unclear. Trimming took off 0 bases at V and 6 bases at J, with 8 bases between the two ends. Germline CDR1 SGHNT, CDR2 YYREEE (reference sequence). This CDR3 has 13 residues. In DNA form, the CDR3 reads TGTGCCAGCAGCTTGGAACCCAGTGATACGCAGTATTTT. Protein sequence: CASSLEPSDTQYF.

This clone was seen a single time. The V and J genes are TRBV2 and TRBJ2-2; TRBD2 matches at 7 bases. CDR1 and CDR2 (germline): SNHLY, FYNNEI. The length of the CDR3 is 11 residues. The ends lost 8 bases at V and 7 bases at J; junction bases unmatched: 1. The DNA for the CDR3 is TGTGCCAGCGGGGGGGACGGGGAGCTGTTTTTT. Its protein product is CASGGDGELFF.

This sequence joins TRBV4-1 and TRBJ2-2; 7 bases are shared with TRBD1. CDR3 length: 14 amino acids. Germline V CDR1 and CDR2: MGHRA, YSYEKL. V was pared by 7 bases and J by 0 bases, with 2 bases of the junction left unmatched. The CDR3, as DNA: TGCGCCAGCATGGGACAGTCGAACACCGGGGAGCTGTTTTTT. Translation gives CASMGQSNTGELFF.

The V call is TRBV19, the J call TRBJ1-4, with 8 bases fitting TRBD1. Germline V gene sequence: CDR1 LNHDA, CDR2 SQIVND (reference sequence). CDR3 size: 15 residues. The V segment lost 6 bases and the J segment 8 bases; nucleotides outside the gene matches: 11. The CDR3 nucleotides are TGTGCCAGTAGCCATCACCGGGACAGGAGGGAAAAACTGTTTTTT. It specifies CASSHHRDRREKLFF.

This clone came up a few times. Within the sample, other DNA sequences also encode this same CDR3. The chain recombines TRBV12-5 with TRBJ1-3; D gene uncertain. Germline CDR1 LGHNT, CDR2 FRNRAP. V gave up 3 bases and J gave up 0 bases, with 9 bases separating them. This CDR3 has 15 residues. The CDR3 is CASGLSLSSGNTIYF. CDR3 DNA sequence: TGTGCTAGTGGTTTATCCCTCAGCTCTGGAAACACCATATATTTT. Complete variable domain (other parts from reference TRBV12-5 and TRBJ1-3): DARVTQTPRHKVTEMGQEVTMRCQPILGHNTVFWYRQTMMQGLELLAYFRNRAPLDDSGMPKDRFSAEMPDATLATLKIQPSEPRDSAVYFCASGLSLSSGNTIYFGEGSWLTVV.

CDR3 protein: CASSLGWDTIYF. The CDR3 coding sequence is TGTGCCAGCAGCCTCGGGTGGGACACCATATATTTT. The chain carries TRBV3-1 (or the pseudogene TRBV3-2) and TRBJ1-3, with D unresolved. The CDR3 sequence is 12 residues long. V lost 4 bases and J 8 bases, leaving 9 bases between the germline ends. Germline assignment: CDR1 LGHDT and CDR2 YNNKEL (reference sequence).

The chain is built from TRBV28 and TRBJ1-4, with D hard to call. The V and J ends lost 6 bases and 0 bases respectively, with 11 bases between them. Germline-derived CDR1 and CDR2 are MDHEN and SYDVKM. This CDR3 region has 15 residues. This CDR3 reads CASSLSDATNEKLFF. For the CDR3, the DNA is TGTGCCAGCAGCCTCTCAGATGCAACTAATGAAAAACTGTTTTTT.

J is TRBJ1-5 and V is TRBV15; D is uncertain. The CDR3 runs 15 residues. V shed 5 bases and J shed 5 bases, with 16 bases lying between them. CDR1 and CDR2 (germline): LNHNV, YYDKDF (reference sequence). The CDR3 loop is CATSPGGGKDQPQHF. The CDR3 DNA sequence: TGTGCCACCAGCCCTGGAGGAGGGAAAGATCAGCCCCAGCATTTT.

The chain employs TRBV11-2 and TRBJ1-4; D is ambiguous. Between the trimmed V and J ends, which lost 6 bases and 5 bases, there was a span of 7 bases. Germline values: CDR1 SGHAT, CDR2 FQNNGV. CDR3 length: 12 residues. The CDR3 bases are TGTGCCAGCAGGGGAGGGAATGAAAAACTGTTTTTT. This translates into CASRGGNEKLFF.

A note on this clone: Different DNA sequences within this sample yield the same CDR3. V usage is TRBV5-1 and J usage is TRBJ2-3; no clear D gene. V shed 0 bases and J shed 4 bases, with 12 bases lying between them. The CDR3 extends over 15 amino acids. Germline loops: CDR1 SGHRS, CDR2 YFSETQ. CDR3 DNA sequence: TGCGCCAGCAGCTTGGTGGTAGGAGCTTCAGATACGCAGTATTTT. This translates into CASSLVVGASDTQYF.